This T cell receptor (beta chain) was identified in a study of blood T cell repertoires in COVID-19. At the level of the study: Specimens from acute and convalescent COVID-19 originated in the United States, Italy and Spain.

Sequencing was performed with immunoSEQ multiplex PCR; in TCRdb, only in-frame clones are kept and a portion is missing. The sample has 200,000 or so clones, more than 75% seen once; the top ten hold approximately 4.8%. Germline lookup yields CDR1 MNHGY and CDR2 SAAAGT. CDR3 length: 21 amino acids. The germline V and J ends were trimmed by 0 bases and 0 bases, with 24 bases remaining between them. The sample taken for sequencing was peripheral blood. The chain joins TRBV6-8 to TRBJ2-1; a possible D gene is TRBD2 (6 bases). This clonotype originated in a man aged 45-65 years with acute or convalescent COVID-19. The CDR3 nucleotides read TGTGCCAGCAGTTACTCGATAACGCGGGAAAAAGGGCAGGACTCCTACAATGAGCAGTTCTTC. Translation: CASSYSITREKGQDSYNEQFF.